This TCR beta chain was identified during a study of blood T cell repertoires in COVID-19 (dated by TCRdb to the early 2020s). For the wider study: Samples from collaborators originated in the United States, Italy and Spain and spanned both the acute and convalescent phases of COVID-19. The prospective study material was composed of cDNA or gDNA derived from T cells, B-cell-depleted T cells, or PBMCs. The dataset comprised deeply sampled blood TCRbeta repertoires from subjects exposed to, actively infected with, or recovered from COVID-19. The repertoires were released in a freely available public database intended as a resource for research on the immune response to SARS-CoV-2. Samples came from the ongoing ImmuneRACE study (first 160 participants) plus 1,254 subjects from 6 global collaborators. Nearly every sample came with metadata listing a de-identified subject ID, COVID-19 status, age in years and sex. Where available, HLA class I and class II types were taken from metadata supplied by the sample provider and were not determined by assay-based typing. The paper's findings and limits, for the study overall: The amount of clinical and demographic metadata varied by source and participant and was provided uncurated.

The immunoSEQ Assay, a bias-controlled multiplex PCR, was used to amplify TCRbeta CDR3 regions from genomic DNA. In the authors' own workflow: The number of nucleated cells in each sample was estimated from the amplification of reference gene primers within the assay. To quantify the absolute abundance of each unique TCRbeta CDR3 rearrangement, sequence reads were collapsed and filtered. For each sample, productive Simpson clonality was calculated as the square root of Simpson's diversity index over productive rearrangements. TCRdb obtained this table from immuneACCESS and retained in-frame rearrangements with V and J assigned. These tables miss some clones; where compared with another copy, unresolved V genes account for less than half of the shortfall, and the remainder is unexplained. V and J calls and clone size are given by that table; D and trimming were obtained from the DNA. The sample has 200,000 to 250,000 clones on record, around nine tenths of them singletons. 11% of the sample rests with the top ten.

The table lists this clone with a few counts. The antigen this receptor binds is unknown. No quality values exist for individual bases; no much larger clone is one base distant. V lost 5 bases and J lost 6 bases, and the count of bases not matched to a germline gene is 6. Per the germline V gene, MNHEY is the CDR1 and SVGAGI is the CDR2. The cysteine opens and the phenylalanine closes a CDR3 of 14 amino acids. CDR3 DNA only is kept here, 42 bases in frame from base 1. Participants in the prospective study were enrolled through a virtual design, were aged roughly 18 to 90 years, and lived in roughly 25 United States geographic areas. In the prospective study, cohorts were assigned on the basis of participant-reported clinical history obtained from a screening survey and a study questionnaire. Recovered participants in ImmuneRACE Cohort 3 were defined as having two consecutive negative NP/OP PCR tests, clearance from a healthcare professional, or resolution of symptoms. Each participant in the prospective study had whole blood, serum and a nasopharyngeal or oropharyngeal swab collected by mobile phlebotomists. Additional blood draws and questionnaires over an approximately 2-month period could optionally be provided by prospective study participants. Before DNA extraction, blood samples from the prospective study were shipped at room temperature or frozen.

Sequenced input: PBMCs or T cells enriched from blood (not recorded which). Recombination joined TRBV6-5 with TRBJ1-3, with 8 bases matching TRBD1. The TCR sequence derives from a man aged 30-40 years who had recovered from COVID-19. The CDR3 protein sequence reads: CASSQGADPNTIYF. The nucleotides read TGTGCCAGCAGTCAGGGGGCAGACCCAAACACCATATATTTT.